A selection of T cell receptor beta chains follows, all from one sample in a study of pediatric ulcerative colitis. Profiled with immunoSEQ multiplex PCR; TCRdb holds only in-frame clones, not every one. This repertoire shows 20,000 to 25,000 clones, over 60% found once; its top ten account for roughly 15%. Sequenced input: gut tissue. These receptors originate from a boy aged 5-17 years with severe ulcerative colitis. Each CDR3 is given with its conserved first and last residue. The order of the fields is J gene, clone size, V gene, D gene, CDR3 DNA, CDR3 protein. The D gene is left open where the match is weak. Not all rows give a size; the values are once, few, many and, for expanded clones, a class.

j_call: TRBJ1-2
clone_size: NA
v_call: TRBV28
d_call: NA
cdr3_nt: TGTGCCAGCAGAGCCTCTGGCCGGGCGAGCTATGGCTACACCTTC
cdr3_aa: CASRASGRASYGYTF

j_call: TRBJ1-1
clone_size: few
v_call: TRBV29-1
d_call: NA
cdr3_nt: TGCAGCGTTGTAGGACATTCGAACACTGAAGCTTTCTTT
cdr3_aa: CSVVGHSNTEAFF

j_call: TRBJ2-7
clone_size: few
v_call: TRBV6-5
d_call: TRBD1
cdr3_nt: TGTGCCAGCAGTTACGACGGACAGGGGCCGTACGAGCAGTACTTC
cdr3_aa: CASSYDGQGPYEQYF

j_call: TRBJ1-4
clone_size: NA
v_call: TRBV28
d_call: NA
cdr3_nt: TGTGCCAGCAGTTACCAGGGGTCTAATGAAAAACTGTTTTTT
cdr3_aa: CASSYQGSNEKLFF

j_call: TRBJ1-5
clone_size: NA
v_call: TRBV2
d_call: NA
cdr3_nt: TGTGCCAGCAGTGAAGCAAGCGCGAATCAGCCCCAGCATTTT
cdr3_aa: CASSEASANQPQHF

j_call: TRBJ2-3
clone_size: NA
v_call: TRBV6-6
d_call: NA
cdr3_nt: TGTGCCAGCAGTTCCCTTGAGGGGGGGGTGGGAGATACGCAGTATTTT
cdr3_aa: CASSSLEGGVGDTQYF

j_call: TRBJ2-1
clone_size: NA
v_call: TRBV4-1
d_call: TRBD2
cdr3_nt: TGCGCCAGCAGCCAAGGTCGGGGGGGCCGCTACAATGAGCAGTTCTTC
cdr3_aa: CASSQGRGGRYNEQFF

j_call: TRBJ2-3
clone_size: NA
v_call: TRBV27
d_call: TRBD2
cdr3_nt: TGTGCCAGCAGTTTATTACGCGGGGGGAGCACAGATACGCAGTATTTT
cdr3_aa: CASSLLRGGSTDTQYF

j_call: TRBJ1-2
clone_size: NA
v_call: TRBV13
d_call: TRBD1
cdr3_nt: TGTGCCACCGACAGGACAGGACACTATGGCTACACCTTC
cdr3_aa: CATDRTGHYGYTF

j_call: TRBJ2-7
clone_size: NA
v_call: TRBV29-1
d_call: TRBD1
cdr3_nt: TGCAGCGTTGAACAGGGGGCAGACGAGCAGTACTTC
cdr3_aa: CSVEQGADEQYF

j_call: TRBJ2-5
clone_size: NA
v_call: TRBV10-3
d_call: NA
cdr3_nt: TGTGCCATCAGGGAACCCCGTGGAGAGACCCAGTACTTC
cdr3_aa: CAIREPRGETQYF

j_call: TRBJ1-1
clone_size: NA
v_call: TRBV7-8
d_call: NA
cdr3_nt: TGTGCCAGCAGCCCCCACATAAACACTGAAGCTTTCTTT
cdr3_aa: CASSPHINTEAFF

j_call: TRBJ1-2
clone_size: few
v_call: TRBV30
d_call: NA
cdr3_nt: TGTGCCTGGAGGGCACAGGGTTCCAGTGGCTACACCTTC
cdr3_aa: CAWRAQGSSGYTF

j_call: TRBJ1-2
clone_size: NA
v_call: TRBV27
d_call: TRBD1
cdr3_nt: TGTGCCAGTTTGGGGCGAGGGGACAGCTTAAACGGCTACACCTTC
cdr3_aa: CASLGRGDSLNGYTF

j_call: TRBJ1-2
clone_size: NA
v_call: TRBV19
d_call: TRBD1
cdr3_nt: TGTGCCAGTAGGGAGGGGGCCTATGGCTACACCTTC
cdr3_aa: CASREGAYGYTF

j_call: TRBJ1-2
clone_size: once
v_call: TRBV29-1
d_call: NA
cdr3_nt: TGCAGCGTTGCGCGTCAGGACAACTTATATGGCTACACCTTC
cdr3_aa: CSVARQDNLYGYTF

j_call: TRBJ1-2
clone_size: NA
v_call: TRBV29-1
d_call: NA
cdr3_nt: TGCAGCGTTGATGGGAGTAACTATGGCTACACCTTC
cdr3_aa: CSVDGSNYGYTF

j_call: TRBJ2-1
clone_size: NA
v_call: TRBV7-3
d_call: TRBD2
cdr3_nt: TGTGCCAGCAGCTTACGGGGGGTCCCCTACAATGAGCAGTTCTTC
cdr3_aa: CASSLRGVPYNEQFF

j_call: TRBJ2-5
clone_size: NA
v_call: TRBV28
d_call: NA
cdr3_nt: TGTGCCAGCAGTACCTTCACCGGGAACCAAGAGACCCAGTACTTC
cdr3_aa: CASSTFTGNQETQYF

j_call: TRBJ2-2
clone_size: once
v_call: TRBV9
d_call: TRBD2
cdr3_nt: TGTGCCAGCAGCGCCCTAGCGGGGGCCGACACCGGGGAGCTGTTTTTT
cdr3_aa: CASSALAGADTGELFF

j_call: TRBJ2-3
clone_size: few
v_call: TRBV9
d_call: NA
cdr3_nt: TGTGCCAGCAGCGTAGCTACAGGGTTTATAGATACGCAGTATTTT
cdr3_aa: CASSVATGFIDTQYF

j_call: TRBJ2-7
clone_size: NA
v_call: TRBV7-2
d_call: TRBD1
cdr3_nt: TGTGCCAGCAGCTTGTGGACAGGGGGCTCCTACGAGCAGTACTTC
cdr3_aa: CASSLWTGGSYEQYF